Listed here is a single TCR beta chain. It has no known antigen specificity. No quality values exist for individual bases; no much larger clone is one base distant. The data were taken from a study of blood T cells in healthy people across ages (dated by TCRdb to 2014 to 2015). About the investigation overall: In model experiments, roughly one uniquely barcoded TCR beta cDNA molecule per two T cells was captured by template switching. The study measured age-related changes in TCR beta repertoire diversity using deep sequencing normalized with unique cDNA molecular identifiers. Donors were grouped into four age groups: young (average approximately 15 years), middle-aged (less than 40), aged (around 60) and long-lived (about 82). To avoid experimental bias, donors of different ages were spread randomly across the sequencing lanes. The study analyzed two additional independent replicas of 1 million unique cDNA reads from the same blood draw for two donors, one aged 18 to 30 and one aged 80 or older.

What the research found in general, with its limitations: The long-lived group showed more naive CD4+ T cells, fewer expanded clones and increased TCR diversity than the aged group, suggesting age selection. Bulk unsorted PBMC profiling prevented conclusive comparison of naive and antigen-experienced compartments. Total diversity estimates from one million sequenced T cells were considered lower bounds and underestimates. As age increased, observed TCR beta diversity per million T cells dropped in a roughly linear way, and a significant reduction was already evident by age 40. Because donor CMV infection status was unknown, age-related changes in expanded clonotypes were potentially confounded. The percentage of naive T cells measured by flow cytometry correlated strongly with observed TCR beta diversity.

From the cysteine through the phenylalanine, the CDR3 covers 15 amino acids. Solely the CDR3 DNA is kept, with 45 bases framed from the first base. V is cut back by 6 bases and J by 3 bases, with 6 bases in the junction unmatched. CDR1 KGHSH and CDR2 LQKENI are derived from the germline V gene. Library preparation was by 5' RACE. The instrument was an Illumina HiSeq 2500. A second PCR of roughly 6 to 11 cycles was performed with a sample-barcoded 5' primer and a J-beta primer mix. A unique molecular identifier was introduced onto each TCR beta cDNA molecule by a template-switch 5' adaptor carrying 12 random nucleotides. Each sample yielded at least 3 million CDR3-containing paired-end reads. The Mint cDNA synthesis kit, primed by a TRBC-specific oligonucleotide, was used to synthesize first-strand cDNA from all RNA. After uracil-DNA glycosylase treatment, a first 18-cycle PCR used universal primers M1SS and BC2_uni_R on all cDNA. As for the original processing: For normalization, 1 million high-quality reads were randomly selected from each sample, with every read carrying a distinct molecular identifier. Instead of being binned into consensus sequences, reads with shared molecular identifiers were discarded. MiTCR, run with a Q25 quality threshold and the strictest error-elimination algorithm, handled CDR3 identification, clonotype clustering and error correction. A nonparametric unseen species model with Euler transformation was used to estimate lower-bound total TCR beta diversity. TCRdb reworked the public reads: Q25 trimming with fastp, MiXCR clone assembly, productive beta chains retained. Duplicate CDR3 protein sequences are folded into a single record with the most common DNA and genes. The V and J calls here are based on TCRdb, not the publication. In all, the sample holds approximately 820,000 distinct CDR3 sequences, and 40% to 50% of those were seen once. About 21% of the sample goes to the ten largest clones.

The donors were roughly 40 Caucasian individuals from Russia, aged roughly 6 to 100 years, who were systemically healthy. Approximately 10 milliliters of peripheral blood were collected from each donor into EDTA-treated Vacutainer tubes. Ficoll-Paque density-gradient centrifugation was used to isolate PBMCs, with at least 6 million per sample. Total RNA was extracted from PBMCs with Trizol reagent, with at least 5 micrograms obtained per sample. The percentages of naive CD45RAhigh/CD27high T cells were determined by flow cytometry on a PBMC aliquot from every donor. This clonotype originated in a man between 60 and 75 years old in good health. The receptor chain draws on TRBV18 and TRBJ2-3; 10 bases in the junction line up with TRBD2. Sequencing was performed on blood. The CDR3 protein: CASSSSGGATDTQYF. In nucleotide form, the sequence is TGTGCCAGCTCTTCGAGCGGGGGGGCAACAGATACGCAGTATTTT.